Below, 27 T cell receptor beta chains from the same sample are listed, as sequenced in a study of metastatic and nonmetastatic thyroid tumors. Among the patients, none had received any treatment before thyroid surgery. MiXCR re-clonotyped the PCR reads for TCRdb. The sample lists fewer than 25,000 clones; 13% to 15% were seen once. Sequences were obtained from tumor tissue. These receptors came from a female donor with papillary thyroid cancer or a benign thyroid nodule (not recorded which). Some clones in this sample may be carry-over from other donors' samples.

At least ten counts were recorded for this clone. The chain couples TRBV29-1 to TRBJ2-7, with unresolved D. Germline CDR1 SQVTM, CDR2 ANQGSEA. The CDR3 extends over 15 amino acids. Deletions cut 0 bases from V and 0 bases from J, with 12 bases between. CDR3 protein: CSVEDPGGSSYEQYF. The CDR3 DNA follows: TGCAGCGTTGAAGATCCCGGCGGTAGCTCCTACGAGCAGTACTTC.

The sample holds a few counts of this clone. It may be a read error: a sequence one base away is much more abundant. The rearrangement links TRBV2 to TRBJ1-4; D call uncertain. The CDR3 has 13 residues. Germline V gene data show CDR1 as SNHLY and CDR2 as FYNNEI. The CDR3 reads CTSSGLSNEKLFF. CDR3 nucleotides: TGTACCAGCAGTGGCCTTTCTAATGAAAAACTGTTTTTT.

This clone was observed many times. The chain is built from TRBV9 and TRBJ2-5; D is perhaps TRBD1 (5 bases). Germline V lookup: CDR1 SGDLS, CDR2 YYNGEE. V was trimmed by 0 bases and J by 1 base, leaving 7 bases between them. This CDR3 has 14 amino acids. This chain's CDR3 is CASSVDRTQETQYF. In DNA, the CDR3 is TGTGCCAGCAGCGTAGACAGGACCCAAGAGACCCAGTACTTC.

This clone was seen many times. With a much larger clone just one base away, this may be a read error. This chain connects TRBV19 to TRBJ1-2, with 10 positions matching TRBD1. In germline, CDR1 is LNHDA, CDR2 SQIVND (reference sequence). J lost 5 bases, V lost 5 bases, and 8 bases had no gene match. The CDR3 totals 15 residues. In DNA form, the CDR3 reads TGTGCCAGTAGTCCCCAGGGACAGGGGTATTATGGCTACACCTTC. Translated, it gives CASSPQGQGYYGYTF.

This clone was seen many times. The CDR3, as DNA: TGCAGTGCTAGCTTGGACGTCGGTGGCTACACCTTC. Translation: CSASLDVGGYTF. The chain combines TRBV20-1 with TRBJ1-2; no definite D call. From germline, CDR1 is DFQATT and CDR2 SNEGSKA (reference sequence). The V gene lost 3 bases and the J gene lost 7 bases, with 12 bases spanning the gap. CDR3 length: 12 amino acids.

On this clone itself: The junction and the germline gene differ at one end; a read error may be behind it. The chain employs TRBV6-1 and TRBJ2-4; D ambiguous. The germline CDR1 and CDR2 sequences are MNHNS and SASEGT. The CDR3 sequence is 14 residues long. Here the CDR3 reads CSSIPSPAKNIQYF. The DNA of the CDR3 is TGTTCCAGCATTCCCTCGCCAGCCAAAAACATTCAGTACTTC.

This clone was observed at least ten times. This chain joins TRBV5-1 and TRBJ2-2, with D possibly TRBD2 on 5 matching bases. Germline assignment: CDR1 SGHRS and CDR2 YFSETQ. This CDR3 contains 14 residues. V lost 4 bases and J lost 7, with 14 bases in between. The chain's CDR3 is CASSLPSEVGELFF. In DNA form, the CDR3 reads TGCGCCAGCAGCCTCCCCTCGGAGGTCGGGGAGCTGTTTTTT.

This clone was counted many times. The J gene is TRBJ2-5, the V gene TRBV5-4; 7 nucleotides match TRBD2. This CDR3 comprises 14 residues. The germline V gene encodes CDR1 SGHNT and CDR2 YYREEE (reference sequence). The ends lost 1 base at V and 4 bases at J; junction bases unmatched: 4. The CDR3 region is CASSLWGGGETQYF. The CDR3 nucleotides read TGTGCCAGCAGCTTGTGGGGGGGTGGAGAGACCCAGTACTTC.

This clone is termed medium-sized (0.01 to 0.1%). The CDR3: CASSPRTDEQYF. CDR3 in DNA: TGTGCCAGCTCACCCCGGACAGACGAGCAGTACTTC. The rearrangement joins TRBV18 to TRBJ2-7; tentative D call: TRBD1 (6 bases). The V end lost 3 bases, the J end lost 5 bases, and 8 bases lay between the germline ends. Germline CDR1 and CDR2: KGHSH and LQKENI. The CDR3 sequence is 12 residues long.

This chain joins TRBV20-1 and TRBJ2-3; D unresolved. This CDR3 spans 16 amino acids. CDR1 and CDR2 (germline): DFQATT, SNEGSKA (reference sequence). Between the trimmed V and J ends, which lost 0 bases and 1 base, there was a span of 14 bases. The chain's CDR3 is CSARDGQLLRTDTQYF. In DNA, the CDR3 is TGCAGTGCTAGAGACGGTCAGCTGCTTCGCACAGATACGCAGTATTTT.

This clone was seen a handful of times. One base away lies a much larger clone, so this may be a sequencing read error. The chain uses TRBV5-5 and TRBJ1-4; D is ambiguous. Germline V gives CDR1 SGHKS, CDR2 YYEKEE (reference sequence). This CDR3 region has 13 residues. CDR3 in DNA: TGTGCCTGCAGCTTATCGGGGAGTGAAAAACTGTTTTTT. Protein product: CACSLSGSEKLFF.

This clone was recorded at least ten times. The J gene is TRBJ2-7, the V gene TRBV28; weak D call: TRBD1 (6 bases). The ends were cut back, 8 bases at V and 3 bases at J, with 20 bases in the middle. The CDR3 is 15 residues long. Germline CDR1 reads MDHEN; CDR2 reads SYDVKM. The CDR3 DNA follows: TGTGCCAGCGGAAATCCAGGGGACAATAACTACGAGCAGTACTTC. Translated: CASGNPGDNNYEQYF.

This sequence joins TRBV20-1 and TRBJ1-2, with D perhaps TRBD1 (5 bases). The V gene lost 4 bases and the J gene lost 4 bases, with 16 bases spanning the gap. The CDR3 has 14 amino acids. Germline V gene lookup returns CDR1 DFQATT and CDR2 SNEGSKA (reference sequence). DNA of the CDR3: TGCAGTGCTAATCTCCCCCAGGGCCCCTATGGCTACACCTTC. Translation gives CSANLPQGPYGYTF.

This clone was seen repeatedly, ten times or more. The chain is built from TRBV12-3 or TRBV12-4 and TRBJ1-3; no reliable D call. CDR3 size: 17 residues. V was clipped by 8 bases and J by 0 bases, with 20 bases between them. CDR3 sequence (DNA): TGTGCCAGCGTCAACCGAGCGAGGGCTAGCTCTGGAAACACCATATATTTT. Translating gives CASVNRARASSGNTIYF.

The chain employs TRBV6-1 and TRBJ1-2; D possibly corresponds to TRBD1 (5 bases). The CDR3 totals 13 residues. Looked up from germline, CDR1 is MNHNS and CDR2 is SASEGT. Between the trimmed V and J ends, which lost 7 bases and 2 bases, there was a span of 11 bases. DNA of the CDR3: TGTGCCAGCATAGACTGGGGGAACTATGGCTACACCTTC. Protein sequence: CASIDWGNYGYTF.

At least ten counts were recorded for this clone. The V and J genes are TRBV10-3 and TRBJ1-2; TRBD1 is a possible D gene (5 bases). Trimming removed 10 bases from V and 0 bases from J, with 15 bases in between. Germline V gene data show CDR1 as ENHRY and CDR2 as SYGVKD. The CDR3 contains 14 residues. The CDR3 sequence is CASESRGSNYGYTF. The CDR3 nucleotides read TGTGCCAGCGAGAGCCGGGGGTCTAACTATGGCTACACCTTC.

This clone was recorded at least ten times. CDR3 in DNA: TGTGCCAGCAGCGTAGTAGACAGCCAGAATTCACCCCTCCACTTT. Its translation is CASSVVDSQNSPLHF. V and J are TRBV9 and TRBJ1-6, with D possibly TRBD1 on 5 matching bases. The CDR3 covers 15 residues. V dropped 0 bases and J dropped 7 bases, with 11 bases sitting between them. Germline V CDR1 and CDR2: SGDLS, YYNGEE.

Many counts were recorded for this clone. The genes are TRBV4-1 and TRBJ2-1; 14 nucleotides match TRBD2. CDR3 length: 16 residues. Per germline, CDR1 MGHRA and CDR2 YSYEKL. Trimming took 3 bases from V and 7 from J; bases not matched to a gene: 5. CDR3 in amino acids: CASSHWGLAGENEQFF. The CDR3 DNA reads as TGCGCCAGCAGCCATTGGGGACTAGCGGGAGAAAATGAGCAGTTCTTC.

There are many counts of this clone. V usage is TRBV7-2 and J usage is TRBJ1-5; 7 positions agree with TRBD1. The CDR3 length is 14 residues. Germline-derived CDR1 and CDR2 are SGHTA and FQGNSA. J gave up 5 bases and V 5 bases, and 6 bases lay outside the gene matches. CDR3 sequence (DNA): TGTGCCAGCAGCACCGAAGGGGGCTATCAGCCCCAGCATTTT. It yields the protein CASSTEGGYQPQHF.

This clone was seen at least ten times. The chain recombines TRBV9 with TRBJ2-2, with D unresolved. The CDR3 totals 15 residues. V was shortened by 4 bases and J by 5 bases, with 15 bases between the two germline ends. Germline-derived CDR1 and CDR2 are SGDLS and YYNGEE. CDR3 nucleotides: TGTGCCAGCAGCACAAGACCCGCCGGTACCGGGGAGCTGTTTTTT. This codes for CASSTRPAGTGELFF. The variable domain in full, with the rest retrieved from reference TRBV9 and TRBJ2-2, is DSGVTQTPKHLITATGQRVTLRCSPRSGDLSVYWYQQSLDQGLQFLIQYYNGEERAKGNILERFSAQQFPDLHSELNLSSLELGDSALYFCASSTRPAGTGELFFGEGSRLTVL.

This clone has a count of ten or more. CDR3 amino acids: CASSITGGEAEAFF. The DNA of the CDR3 is TGTGCCAGCAGTATCACCGGCGGAGAGGCCGAAGCTTTCTTT. The chain recombines TRBV6-1 with TRBJ1-1, with D uncertain. Germline loops: CDR1 MNHNS, CDR2 SASEGT. The length of the CDR3 is 14 residues. V was trimmed by 5 bases and J by 8 bases, leaving 18 bases between them.

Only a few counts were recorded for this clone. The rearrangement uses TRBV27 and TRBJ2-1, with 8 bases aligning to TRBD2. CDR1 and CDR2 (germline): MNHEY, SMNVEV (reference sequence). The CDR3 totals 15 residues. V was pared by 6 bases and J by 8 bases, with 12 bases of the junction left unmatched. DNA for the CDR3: TGTGCCAGCAGATGGACTAGCAAAGGTACGGATGAGCAGTTCTTC. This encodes CASRWTSKGTDEQFF.

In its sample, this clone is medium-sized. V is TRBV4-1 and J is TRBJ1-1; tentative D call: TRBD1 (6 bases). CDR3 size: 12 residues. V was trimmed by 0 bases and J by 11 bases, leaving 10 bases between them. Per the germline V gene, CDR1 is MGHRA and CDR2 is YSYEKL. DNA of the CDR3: TGCGCCAGCAGCCAAGAAGGGGGGTGGGCTTTCTTT. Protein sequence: CASSQEGGWAFF.

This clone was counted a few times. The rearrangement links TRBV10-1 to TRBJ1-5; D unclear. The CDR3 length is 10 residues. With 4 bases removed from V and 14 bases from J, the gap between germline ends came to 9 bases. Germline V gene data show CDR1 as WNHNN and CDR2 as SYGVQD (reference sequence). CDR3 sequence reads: CASSGWTEHF. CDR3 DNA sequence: TGCGCCAGCAGTGGGTGGACCGAGCATTTT.

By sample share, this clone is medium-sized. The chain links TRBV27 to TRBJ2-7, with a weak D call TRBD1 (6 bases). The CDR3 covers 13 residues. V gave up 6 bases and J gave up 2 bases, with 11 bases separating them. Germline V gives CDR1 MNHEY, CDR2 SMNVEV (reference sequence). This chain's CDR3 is CASRTGEAYEQYF. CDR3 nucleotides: TGTGCCAGCAGGACAGGAGAAGCCTACGAGCAGTACTTC.

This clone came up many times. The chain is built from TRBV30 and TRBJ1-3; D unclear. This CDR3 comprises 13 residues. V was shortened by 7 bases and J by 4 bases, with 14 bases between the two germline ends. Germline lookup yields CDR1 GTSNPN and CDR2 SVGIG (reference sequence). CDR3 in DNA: TGTGCCTCCCAGACCAGAGGAGGAAACACCATATATTTT. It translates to CASQTRGGNTIYF.

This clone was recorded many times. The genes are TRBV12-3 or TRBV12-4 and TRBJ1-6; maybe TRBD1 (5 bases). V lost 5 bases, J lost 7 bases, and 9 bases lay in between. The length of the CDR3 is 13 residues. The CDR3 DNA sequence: TGTGCCAGCAGTGCCCGACAGAATTCACCCCTCCACTTT. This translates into CASSARQNSPLHF.